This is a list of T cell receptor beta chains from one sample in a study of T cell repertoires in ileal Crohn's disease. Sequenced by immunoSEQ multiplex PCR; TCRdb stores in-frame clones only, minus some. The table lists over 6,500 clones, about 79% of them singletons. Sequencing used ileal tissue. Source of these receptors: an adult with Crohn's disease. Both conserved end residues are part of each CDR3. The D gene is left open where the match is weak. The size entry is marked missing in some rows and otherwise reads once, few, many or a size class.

TGTGCCGCCCGTGAGGAGGGCCGGCCCCAGCATTTT	CAAREEGRPQHF	.	TRBV6-6	TRBJ1-5	.
TGCGCCAGCAGCCAAGCGAGGGGGCTAGCGGGTGGTGGGGGGGAGCAGTTCTTC	CASSQARGLAGGGGEQFF	.	TRBV4-1	TRBJ2-1	.
TGTGCCAGCAGTTACTCAGCGGTTTCGGAATACGAGCAGTACTTC	CASSYSAVSEYEQYF	.	TRBV6-5	TRBJ2-7	.
TGTGCCAGCAGTGAGGAATACATAGCGGGAGATAGCGATGAGCAGTTCTTC	CASSEEYIAGDSDEQFF	TRBD2	TRBV25-1	TRBJ2-1	.
TGTGCCAGCAGCCCGGGACTAGCGGGAGTATGGGAGACCCAGTACTTC	CASSPGLAGVWETQYF	TRBD2	TRBV7-6	TRBJ2-5	once
TGTGCCAGCAGTTTTACAGGAGACCCCTACAATGAGCAGTTCTTC	CASSFTGDPYNEQFF	.	TRBV5-5	TRBJ2-1	.
TGTGCCAGCAGCTTGGAGGGGGCTTTAGAGACTGAAGCTTTCTTT	CASSLEGALETEAFF	TRBD1	TRBV5-4	TRBJ1-1	.
TGTGCCAGCAGTTACTCCCCCGGGGGTAGCACAGATACGCAGTATTTT	CASSYSPGGSTDTQYF	.	TRBV6-5	TRBJ2-3	.
TGTGTCAGCAGGGCTAGCGGGCATAGCACAGATACGCAGTATTTT	CVSRASGHSTDTQYF	TRBD2	TRBV6-1	TRBJ2-3	.
TGCGCCAGCAGCTTGTCTGCAGGGTGGAATGAGCAGTTCTTC	CASSLSAGWNEQFF	.	TRBV5-1	TRBJ2-1	.
TGCGCCAGCAGCTTGAGCGGGACAAGCTCCTACGAGCAGTACTTC	CASSLSGTSSYEQYF	.	TRBV5-1	TRBJ2-7	.
TGCGCCAGCAGTGAGTCGGAGACGGACTATGGCTACACCTTC	CASSESETDYGYTF	.	TRBV10-2	TRBJ1-2	.
TGTGCCAGCAGCAAAAACAGGGAGAGCACCGGGGAGCTGTTTTTT	CASSKNRESTGELFF	.	TRBV11-3	TRBJ2-2	.
TGTGCCAGCAAGGACAGGGGTTCCTCTGGAAACACCATATATTTT	CASKDRGSSGNTIYF	TRBD1	TRBV27	TRBJ1-3	few
TGTGCCAGCAGTGACGGGACTAGCACCGGGGAGCTGTTTTTT	CASSDGTSTGELFF	TRBD2	TRBV6-4	TRBJ2-2	.
TGTGCCAGCAGCCCCAGGGAGGGAGGTTTGTACAATGAGCAGTTCTTC	CASSPREGGLYNEQFF	TRBD2	TRBV27	TRBJ2-1	.
TGTGCCAGTAAGGGGACAGGGGGATTCTACACCTTC	CASKGTGGFYTF	TRBD1	TRBV2	TRBJ1-2	.
TGCGCCAGCAGCTTGGCCCTAGCGGGCGAGCAGTACTTC	CASSLALAGEQYF	TRBD2	TRBV5-1	TRBJ2-7	.
TGCGCCAGCAGCTTCAGACAGGGGATAGAGACCCAGTACTTC	CASSFRQGIETQYF	TRBD1	TRBV5-1	TRBJ2-5	.
TGCAGCGTCAGACAGGGCAATCAGCCCCAGCATTTT	CSVRQGNQPQHF	.	TRBV29-1	TRBJ1-5	few
TGTGCCAGCAGCAAAGTCAATCGGGGTTACAATGAGCAGTTCTTC	CASSKVNRGYNEQFF	.	TRBV21-1	TRBJ2-1	.
TGTGCCAGTGGAACAGGGAACAATCAGCCCCAGCATTTT	CASGTGNNQPQHF	.	TRBV19	TRBJ1-5	.